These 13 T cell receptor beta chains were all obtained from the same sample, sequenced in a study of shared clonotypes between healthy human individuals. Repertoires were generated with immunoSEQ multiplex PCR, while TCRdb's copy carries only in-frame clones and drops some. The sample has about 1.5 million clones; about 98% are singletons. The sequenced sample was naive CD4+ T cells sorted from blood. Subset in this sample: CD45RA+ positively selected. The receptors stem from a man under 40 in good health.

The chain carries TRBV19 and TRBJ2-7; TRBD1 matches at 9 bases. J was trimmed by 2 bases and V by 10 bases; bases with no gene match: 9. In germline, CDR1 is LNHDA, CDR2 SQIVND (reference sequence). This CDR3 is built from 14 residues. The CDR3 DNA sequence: TGTGCCACCGCTCGGGGACAGGGTACCTACGAGCAGTACTTC. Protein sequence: CATARGQGTYEQYF. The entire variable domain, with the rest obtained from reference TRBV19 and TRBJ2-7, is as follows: DGGITQSPKYLFRKEGQNVTLSCEQNLNHDAMYWYRQDPGQGLRLIYYSQIVNDFQKGDIAEGYSVSREKKESFPLTVTSAQKNPTAFYLCATARGQGTYEQYFGPGTRLTVT.

Written as DNA, the CDR3 is TGTGCCAGCAGCGTAGCCCCGGGACTGAAAGTCAACTATGGCTACACCTTC. It codes for CASSVAPGLKVNYGYTF. The rearrangement joins TRBV9 to TRBJ1-2; TRBD1 is a possible D gene (5 bases). Between the trimmed V and J ends, which lost 0 bases and 2 bases, there was a span of 17 bases. The CDR3 totals 17 residues. CDR1 and CDR2 from the germline V gene are SGDLS and YYNGEE.

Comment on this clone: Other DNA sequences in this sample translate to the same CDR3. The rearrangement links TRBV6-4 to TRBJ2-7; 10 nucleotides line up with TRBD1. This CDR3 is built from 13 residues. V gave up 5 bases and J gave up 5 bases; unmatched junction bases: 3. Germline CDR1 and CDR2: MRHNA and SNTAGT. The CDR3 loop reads CASSRDRGDEQYF. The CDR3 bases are TGTGCCAGCAGTCGGGACAGGGGCGACGAGCAGTACTTC.

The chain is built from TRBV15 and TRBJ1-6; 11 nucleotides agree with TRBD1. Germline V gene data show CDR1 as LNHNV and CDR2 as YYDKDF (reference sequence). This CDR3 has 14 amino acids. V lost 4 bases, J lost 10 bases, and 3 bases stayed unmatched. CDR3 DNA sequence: TGTGCCACCAGCAAGGGACAGGGGGGATCACCCCTCCACTTT. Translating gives CATSKGQGGSPLHF. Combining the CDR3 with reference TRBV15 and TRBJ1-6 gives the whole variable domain DAMVIQNPRYQVTQFGKPVTLSCSQTLNHNVMYWYQQKSSQAPKLLFHYYDKDFNNEADTPDNFQSRRPNTSFCFLDIRSPGLGDTAMYLCATSKGQGGSPLHFGNGTRLTVT.

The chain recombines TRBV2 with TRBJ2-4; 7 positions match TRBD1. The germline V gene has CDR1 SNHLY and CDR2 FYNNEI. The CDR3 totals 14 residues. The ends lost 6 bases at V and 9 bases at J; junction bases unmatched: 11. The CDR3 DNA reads TGTGCCAGCAGGGACCCCGGGACAGTTGGCATTCAGTACTTC. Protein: CASRDPGTVGIQYF.

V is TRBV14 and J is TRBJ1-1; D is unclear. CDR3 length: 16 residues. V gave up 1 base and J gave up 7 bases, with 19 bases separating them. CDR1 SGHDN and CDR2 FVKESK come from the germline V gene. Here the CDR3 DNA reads TGTGCCAGCAGCCAAGGTCTAGGCAGACCGTTGGTTGAAGCTTTCTTT. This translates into CASSQGLGRPLVEAFF.

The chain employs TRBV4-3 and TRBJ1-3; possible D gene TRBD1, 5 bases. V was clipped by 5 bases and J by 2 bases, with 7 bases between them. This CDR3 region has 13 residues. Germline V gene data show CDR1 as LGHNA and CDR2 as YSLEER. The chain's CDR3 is CASSGAPGNTIYF. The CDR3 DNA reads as TGCGCCAGCAGCGGGGCCCCTGGAAACACCATATATTTT.

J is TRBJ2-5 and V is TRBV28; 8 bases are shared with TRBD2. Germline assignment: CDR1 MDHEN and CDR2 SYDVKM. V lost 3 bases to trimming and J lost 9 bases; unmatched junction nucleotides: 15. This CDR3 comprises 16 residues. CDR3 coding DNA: TGTGCCAGCAGTTTGAGGACTAGCTGGGTCCCGGGGGCCCAGTACTTC. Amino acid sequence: CASSLRTSWVPGAQYF. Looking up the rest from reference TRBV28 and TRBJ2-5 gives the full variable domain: DVKVTQSSRYLVKRTGEKVFLECVQDMDHENMFWYRQDPGLGLRLIYFSYDVKMKEKGDIPEGYSVSREKKERFSLILESASTNQTSMYLCASSLRTSWVPGAQYFGPGTRLLVL.

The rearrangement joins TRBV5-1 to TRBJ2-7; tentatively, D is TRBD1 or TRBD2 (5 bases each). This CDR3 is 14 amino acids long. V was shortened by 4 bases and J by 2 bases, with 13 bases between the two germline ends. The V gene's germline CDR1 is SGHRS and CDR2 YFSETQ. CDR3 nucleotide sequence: TGCGCCAGCAGCACTGGACGGGGCCCCTACGAGCAGTACTTC. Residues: CASSTGRGPYEQYF. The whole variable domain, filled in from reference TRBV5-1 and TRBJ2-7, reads KAGVTQTPRYLIKTRGQQVTLSCSPISGHRSVSWYQQTPGQGLQFLFEYFSETQRNKGNFPGRFSGRQFSNSRSEMNVSTLELGDSALYLCASSTGRGPYEQYFGPGTRLTVT.

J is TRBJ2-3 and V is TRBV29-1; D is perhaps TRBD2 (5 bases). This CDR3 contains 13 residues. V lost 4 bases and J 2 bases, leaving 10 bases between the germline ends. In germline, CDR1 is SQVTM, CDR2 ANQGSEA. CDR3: CSVGPGITDTQYF. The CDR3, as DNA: TGCAGCGTTGGACCGGGAATCACAGATACGCAGTATTTT.

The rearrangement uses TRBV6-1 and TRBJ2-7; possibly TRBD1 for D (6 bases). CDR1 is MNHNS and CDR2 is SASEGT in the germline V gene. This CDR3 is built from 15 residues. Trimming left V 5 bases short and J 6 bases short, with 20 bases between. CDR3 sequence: CASSKGTSYTSEQYF. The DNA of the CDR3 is TGTGCCAGCAGTAAAGGGACATCCTACACGTCCGAGCAGTACTTC.

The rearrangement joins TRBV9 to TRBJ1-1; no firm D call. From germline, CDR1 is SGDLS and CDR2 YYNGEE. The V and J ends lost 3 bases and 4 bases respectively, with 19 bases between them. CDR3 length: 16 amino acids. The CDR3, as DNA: TGTGCCAGCAGCGCTTCCGAGAGGTGGCGAAGCACTGAAGCTTTCTTT. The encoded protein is CASSASERWRSTEAFF.

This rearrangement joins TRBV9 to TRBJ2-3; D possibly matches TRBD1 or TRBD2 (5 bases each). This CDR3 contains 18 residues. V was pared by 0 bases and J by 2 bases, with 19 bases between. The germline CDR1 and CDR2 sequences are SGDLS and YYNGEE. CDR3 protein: CASSVGPMGVRDTDTQYF. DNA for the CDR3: TGTGCCAGCAGCGTAGGGCCGATGGGGGTTCGAGACACAGATACGCAGTATTTT.